These 31 T cell receptor beta chains share one sample of origin, sequenced in a study of monozygotic twins with inflammatory bowel disease (dated by TCRdb to the late 2010s). Libraries came from 5' RACE. The sequencing machine was an Illumina HiSeq 2500. After the reads were reprocessed by TCRdb, one entry was made per CDR3 protein sequence, with no DNA. The table kept for this sample lists around 450,000 distinct CDR3 sequences. 2% to 3% of the sample is in the top ten clones. The sequenced material came from blood. Receptors originate from a human donor with ulcerative colitis or Crohn's disease, or a healthy co-twin of an affected twin (not recorded which).

The chain is built from TRBV12-3 or TRBV12-4 and TRBJ1-5; checking the TCRdb D call of TRBD1 is not possible without DNA. The CDR3 has 12 residues. The CDR3 loop reads CASSYQGPPQHF.

V and J are TRBV5-1 and TRBJ1-2; TCRdb designates TRBD1, a call that cannot be tested without DNA. The CDR3 loop spans 15 amino acids. The germline CDR1 and CDR2 sequences are SGHRS and YFSETQ. The CDR3 loop is CASSLDRGYMDGYTF.

V and J are TRBV7-9 and TRBJ1-2; as DNA is missing, the TRBD1 call by TCRdb cannot be tested. The CDR3 sequence is 12 residues long. CDR1 and CDR2 (germline): SEHNR, FQNEAQ (reference sequence). The CDR3 sequence: CASSSPRAGYTF.

J is TRBJ1-4 and V is TRBV29-1; TCRdb proposes TRBD1, but this gene call is untestable without DNA. Germline V gene lookup returns CDR1 SQVTM and CDR2 ANQGSEA. The CDR3 extends over 13 amino acids. The CDR3 reads CSADLEGQEKLFF. Full variable domain (remainder filled in from reference TRBV29-1 and TRBJ1-4): SAVISQKPSRDICQRGTSLTIQCQVDSQVTMMFWYRQQPGQSLTLIATANQGSEATYESGFVIDKFPISRPNLTFSTLTVSNMSPEDSSIYLCSADLEGQEKLFFGSGTQLSVL.

CDR3 residues: CASSSDQGGQPQHF. The chain uses TRBV5-1 and TRBJ1-5; with no DNA, the TCRdb D assignment of TRBD1 cannot be verified. The CDR3 is 14 amino acids. Germline lookup yields CDR1 SGHRS and CDR2 YFSETQ.

The chain couples TRBV20-1 to TRBJ2-1; TCRdb proposes TRBD2, but this gene call is untestable without DNA. Germline CDR1 is DFQATT and CDR2 is SNEGSKA (reference sequence). CDR3 length equals 16 residues. The CDR3 protein is CSANPRLAGTENEQFF.

This chain joins TRBV30 and TRBJ1-2; TCRdb reports TRBD1, a call that lacks DNA to check it against. In germline, CDR1 is GTSNPN, CDR2 SVGIG (reference sequence). This CDR3 spans 12 amino acids. The CDR3 here is CAWSTGTYGYTF.

This chain connects TRBV9 to TRBJ1-1. The length of the CDR3 is 14 residues. Germline V gene data show CDR1 as SGDLS and CDR2 as YYNGEE. The CDR3 loop is CASSARTVNTEAFF. Full variable domain (missing parts from reference TRBV9 and TRBJ1-1): DSGVTQTPKHLITATGQRVTLRCSPRSGDLSVYWYQQSLDQGLQFLIQYYNGEERAKGNILERFSAQQFPDLHSELNLSSLELGDSALYFCASSARTVNTEAFFGQGTRLTVV.

The chain combines TRBV5-5 with TRBJ2-5; TCRdb reports TRBD2, a call that lacks DNA to check it against. In germline, CDR1 is SGHKS, CDR2 YYEKEE (reference sequence). This CDR3 comprises 17 residues. The CDR3: CASSLGAVGGIQETQYF.

This chain joins TRBV7-9 and TRBJ2-7; TCRdb outputs TRBD1, but without DNA this stays unchecked. Germline loops: CDR1 SEHNR, CDR2 FQNEAQ (reference sequence). The CDR3 contains 14 residues. CDR3 region: CASSPPTGNSEQYF.

The CDR3 sequence: CASSSTTGFQMAYEQYF. J is TRBJ2-7 and V is TRBV6-5; TCRdb returns TRBD1, unconfirmable since there is no DNA. The CDR3 consists of 17 residues. The germline CDR1 and CDR2 sequences are MNHEY and SVGAGI.

The rearrangement links TRBV12-3 or TRBV12-4 to TRBJ2-2; absent DNA, TCRdb's TRBD2 call cannot be checked. This CDR3 spans 13 amino acids. CDR3 residues: CASREREAGELFF.

The chain couples TRBV12-3 or TRBV12-4 to TRBJ1-1. This CDR3 region has 14 residues. CDR3 region: CASSLRVVNTEAFF.

V and J are TRBV5-1 and TRBJ2-1. Germline V gives CDR1 SGHRS, CDR2 YFSETQ. This CDR3 has 12 amino acids. The CDR3 spells CASSFTLNEQFF.

The V gene is TRBV12-3 or TRBV12-4, the J gene TRBJ2-3; TCRdb designates TRBD1, a call that cannot be tested without DNA. This CDR3 contains 16 residues. The CDR3 protein is CASRLQGTLSTDTQYF.

This chain connects TRBV14 to TRBJ2-2; TCRdb proposes TRBD1, but this gene call is untestable without DNA. CDR3 length equals 16 residues. Germline CDR1 is SGHDN and CDR2 is FVKESK. This CDR3 is CASSPLDSLVTGELFF.

This chain uses TRBV7-2 with TRBJ1-2; the D call of TRBD1 rests on TCRdb alone, since no DNA is present to check it. The CDR3 sequence is 16 residues long. Germline CDR1 and CDR2: SGHTA and FQGNSA. This CDR3 reads CASSLGQGPQTGGYTF.

The V and J genes are TRBV7-9 and TRBJ1-4; TCRdb gives TRBD1 as the D gene, but with no DNA this cannot be confirmed. CDR1 and CDR2 (germline): SEHNR, FQNEAQ (reference sequence). This CDR3 region has 16 residues. The CDR3: CASSLASSTGKEKLFF.

The chain joins TRBV7-9 to TRBJ2-5. The length of the CDR3 is 14 residues. Germline V gene sequence: CDR1 SEHNR, CDR2 FQNEAQ (reference sequence). The CDR3 here is CASSLTDYQETQYF. Supplemented by reference TRBV7-9 and TRBJ2-5, the full variable domain reads DTGVSQNPRHKITKRGQNVTFRCDPISEHNRLYWYRQTLGQGPEFLTYFQNEAQLEKSRLLSDRFSAERPKGSFSTLEIQRTEQGDSAMYLCASSLTDYQETQYFGPGTRLLVL.

The chain's CDR3 is CASKRASSYNEQFF. The chain employs TRBV6-1 and TRBJ2-1. CDR3 size: 14 residues. In germline, CDR1 is MNHNS, CDR2 SASEGT.

The rearrangement links TRBV10-3 to TRBJ1-1; TCRdb outputs TRBD1, but without DNA this stays unchecked. Germline V gives CDR1 ENHRY, CDR2 SYGVKD. The CDR3 is 15 amino acids. The CDR3 loop reads CAISQTGARGDEAFF.

The rearrangement links TRBV6-5 to TRBJ2-7. Germline V gene sequence: CDR1 MNHEY, CDR2 SVGAGI. The CDR3 contains 12 residues. The CDR3 protein is CASSYSWSEQYF.

This chain joins TRBV27 and TRBJ2-1; the TCRdb call, TRBD1, lacks DNA for checking. The CDR3 length is 15 residues. Germline CDR1 MNHEY, CDR2 SMNVEV (reference sequence). The CDR3 sequence: CASSFRQGSYNEQFF.

The chain recombines TRBV29-1 with TRBJ2-7. Per germline, CDR1 SQVTM and CDR2 ANQGSEA. The CDR3 runs 11 residues. The chain's CDR3 is CSVGTSYEQYF.

V and J are TRBV28 and TRBJ2-7. CDR3 length equals 16 residues. CDR1 is MDHEN and CDR2 is SYDVKM in the germline V gene. Here the CDR3 reads CASSPYRLDSANEQYF.

V and J are TRBV20-1 and TRBJ2-1. Germline assignment: CDR1 DFQATT and CDR2 SNEGSKA (reference sequence). The CDR3 length is 12 residues. This CDR3 is CSASLASNEQFF.

The rearrangement joins TRBV7-9 to TRBJ1-2; TCRdb names TRBD1, which stays unverified in the absence of DNA. The CDR3 is 13 amino acids. Germline V gives CDR1 SEHNR, CDR2 FQNEAQ (reference sequence). CDR3 region: CASDIQGAHGYTF.

V is TRBV29-1 and J is TRBJ1-2. Per the germline V gene, CDR1 is SQVTM and CDR2 is ANQGSEA. CDR3 length: 16 amino acids. The CDR3 is CSVDPAGGSSNYGYTF. The variable domain in full, completed from reference TRBV29-1 and TRBJ1-2, reads SAVISQKPSRDICQRGTSLTIQCQVDSQVTMMFWYRQQPGQSLTLIATANQGSEATYESGFVIDKFPISRPNLTFSTLTVSNMSPEDSSIYLCSVDPAGGSSNYGYTFGSGTRLTVV.

This sequence joins TRBV18 and TRBJ2-7; lacking DNA, the TRBD2 call made by TCRdb goes unchecked. The CDR3 has 14 residues. Germline CDR1 is KGHSH and CDR2 is LQKENI. CDR3 residues: CASSLNLLEREQYF.

The chain uses TRBV4-1 and TRBJ1-2. This CDR3 is 14 amino acids long. Germline lookup yields CDR1 MGHRA and CDR2 YSYEKL. The CDR3 protein is CASSQEIQNYGYTF.

The genes are TRBV6-5 and TRBJ1-5. CDR1 and CDR2 from the germline V gene are MNHEY and SVGAGI. CDR3 length equals 15 residues. The CDR3 sequence is CASSYSTAGGQPQHF.